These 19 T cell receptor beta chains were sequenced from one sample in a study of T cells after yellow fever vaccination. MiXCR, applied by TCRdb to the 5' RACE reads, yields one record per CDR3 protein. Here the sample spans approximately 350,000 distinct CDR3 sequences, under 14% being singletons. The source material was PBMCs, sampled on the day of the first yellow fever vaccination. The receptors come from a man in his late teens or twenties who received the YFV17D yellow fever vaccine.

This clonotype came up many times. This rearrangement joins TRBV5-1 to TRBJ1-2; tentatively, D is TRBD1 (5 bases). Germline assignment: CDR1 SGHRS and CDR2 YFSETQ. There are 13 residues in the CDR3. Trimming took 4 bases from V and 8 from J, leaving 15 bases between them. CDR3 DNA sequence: TGCGCCAGCAGCCCGCAGGGTGATCGCGGCTACACCTTC. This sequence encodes CASSPQGDRGYTF.

The CDR3 DNA follows: TGTGCCAGCAGCCCGGGGTGGAAGCGCACAGATACGCAGTATTTT. This codes for CASSPGWKRTDTQYF. V usage is TRBV9 and J usage is TRBJ2-3, with D possibly TRBD2 on 5 matching bases. The V end lost 4 bases, the J end lost 1 base, and 13 bases lay between the germline ends. This CDR3 has 15 residues. Germline V lookup: CDR1 SGDLS, CDR2 YYNGEE.

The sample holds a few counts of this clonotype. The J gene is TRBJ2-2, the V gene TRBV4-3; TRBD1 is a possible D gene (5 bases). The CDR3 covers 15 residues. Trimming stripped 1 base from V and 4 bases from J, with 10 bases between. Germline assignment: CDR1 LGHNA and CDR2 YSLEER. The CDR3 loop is CASSQVYRITGELFF. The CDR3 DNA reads TGCGCCAGCAGCCAAGTCTACAGGATCACCGGGGAGCTGTTTTTT.

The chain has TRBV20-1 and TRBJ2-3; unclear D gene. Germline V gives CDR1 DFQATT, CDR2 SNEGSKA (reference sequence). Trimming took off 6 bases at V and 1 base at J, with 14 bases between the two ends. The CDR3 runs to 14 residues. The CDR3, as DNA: TGCAGTGCGCCCCGGCTAGACGGCACAGATACGCAGTATTTT. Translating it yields CSAPRLDGTDTQYF.

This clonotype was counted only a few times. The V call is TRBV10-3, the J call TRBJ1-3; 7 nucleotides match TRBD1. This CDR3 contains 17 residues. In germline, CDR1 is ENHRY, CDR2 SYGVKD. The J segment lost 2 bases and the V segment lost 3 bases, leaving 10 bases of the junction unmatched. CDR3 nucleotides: TGTGCCATCAGTGACCCCCCGGGCAGGGGGACTGGAAACACCATATATTTT. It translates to CAISDPPGRGTGNTIYF.

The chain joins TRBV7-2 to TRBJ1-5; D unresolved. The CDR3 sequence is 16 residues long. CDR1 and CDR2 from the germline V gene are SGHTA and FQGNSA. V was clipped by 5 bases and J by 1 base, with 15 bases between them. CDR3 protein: CASSPGRLGSNQPQHF. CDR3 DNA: TGTGCCAGCAGCCCAGGCAGGCTGGGGAGCAATCAGCCCCAGCATTTT.

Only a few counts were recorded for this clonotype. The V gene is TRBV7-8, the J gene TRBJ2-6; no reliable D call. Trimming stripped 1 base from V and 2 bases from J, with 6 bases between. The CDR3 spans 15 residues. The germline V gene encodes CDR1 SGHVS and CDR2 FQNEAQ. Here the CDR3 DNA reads TGTGCCAGCAGCTTAGAGTTGGCTGGGGCCAACGTCCTGACTTTC. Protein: CASSLELAGANVLTF.

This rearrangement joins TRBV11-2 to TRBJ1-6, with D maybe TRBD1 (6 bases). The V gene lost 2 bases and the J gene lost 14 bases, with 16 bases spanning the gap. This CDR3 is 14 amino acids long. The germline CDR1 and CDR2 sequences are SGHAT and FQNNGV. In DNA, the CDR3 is TGTGCCAGCAGCTTAACACAGGGTAGTGTAGCCCTCCACTTT. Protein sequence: CASSLTQGSVALHF.

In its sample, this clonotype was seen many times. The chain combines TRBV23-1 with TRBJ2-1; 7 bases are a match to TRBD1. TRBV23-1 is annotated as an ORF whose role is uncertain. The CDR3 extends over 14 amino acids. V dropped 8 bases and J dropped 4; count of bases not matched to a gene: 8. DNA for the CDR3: TGCGCCAGCCCCGGGACAGCTTTATACAATGAGCAGTTCTTC. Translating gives CASPGTALYNEQFF.

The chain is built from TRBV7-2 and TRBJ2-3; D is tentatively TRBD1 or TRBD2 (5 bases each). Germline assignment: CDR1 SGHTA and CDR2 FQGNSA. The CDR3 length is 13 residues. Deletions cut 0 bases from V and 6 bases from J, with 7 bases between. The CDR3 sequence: CASSLAGEDTQYF. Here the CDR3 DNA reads TGTGCCAGCAGCTTAGCGGGGGAGGATACGCAGTATTTT.

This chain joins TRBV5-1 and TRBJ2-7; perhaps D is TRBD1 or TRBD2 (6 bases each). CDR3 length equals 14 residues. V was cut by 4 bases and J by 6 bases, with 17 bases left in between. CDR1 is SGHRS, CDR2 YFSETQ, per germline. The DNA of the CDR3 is TGCGCCAGCAGCCCGGGGGCGGGTACAGGCGAGCAGTACGTC. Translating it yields CASSPGAGTGEQYV.

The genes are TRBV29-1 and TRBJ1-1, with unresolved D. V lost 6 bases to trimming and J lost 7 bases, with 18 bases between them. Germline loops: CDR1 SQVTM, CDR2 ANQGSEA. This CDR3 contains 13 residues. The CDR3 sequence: CSVGRPAGGEAFF. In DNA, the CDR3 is TGCAGCGTCGGACGTCCGGCAGGAGGTGAAGCTTTCTTT.

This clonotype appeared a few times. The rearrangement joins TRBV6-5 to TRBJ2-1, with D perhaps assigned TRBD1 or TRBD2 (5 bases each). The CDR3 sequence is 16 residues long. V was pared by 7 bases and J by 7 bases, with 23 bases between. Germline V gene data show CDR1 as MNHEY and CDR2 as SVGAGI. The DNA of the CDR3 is TGTGCCAGCATTAGGCTAGGGCGGGCAGGGAAGAATGAGCAGTTCTTC. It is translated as CASIRLGRAGKNEQFF.

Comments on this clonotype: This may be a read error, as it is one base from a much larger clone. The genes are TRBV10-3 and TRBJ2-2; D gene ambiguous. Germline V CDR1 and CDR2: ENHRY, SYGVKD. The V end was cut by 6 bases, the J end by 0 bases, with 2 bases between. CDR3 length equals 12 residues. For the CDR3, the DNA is TGTGCCATCAGACCGAACACCGGGGAGCTGTTTTTT. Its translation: CAIRPNTGELFF.

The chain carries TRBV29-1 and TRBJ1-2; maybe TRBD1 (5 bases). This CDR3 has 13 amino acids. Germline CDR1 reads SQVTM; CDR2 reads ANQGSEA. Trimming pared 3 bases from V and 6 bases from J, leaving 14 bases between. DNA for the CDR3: TGCAGCGTTGAGTCCTCATGGGGGAATGGCTACACCTTC. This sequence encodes CSVESSWGNGYTF. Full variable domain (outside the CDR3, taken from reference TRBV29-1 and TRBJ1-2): SAVISQKPSRDICQRGTSLTIQCQVDSQVTMMFWYRQQPGQSLTLIATANQGSEATYESGFVIDKFPISRPNLTFSTLTVSNMSPEDSSIYLCSVESSWGNGYTFGSGTRLTVV.

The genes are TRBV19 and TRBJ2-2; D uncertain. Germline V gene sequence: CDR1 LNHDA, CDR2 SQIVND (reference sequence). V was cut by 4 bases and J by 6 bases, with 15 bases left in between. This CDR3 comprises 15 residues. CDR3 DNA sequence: TGTGCCAGTAGTAGGGAAGCTCAGCCACCCGGGGAGCTGTTTTTT. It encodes CASSREAQPPGELFF.

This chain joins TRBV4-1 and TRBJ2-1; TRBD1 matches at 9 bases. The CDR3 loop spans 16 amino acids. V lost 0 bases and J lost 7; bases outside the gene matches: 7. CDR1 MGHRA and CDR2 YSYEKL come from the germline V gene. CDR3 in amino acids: CASSQDLQGAWNEQFF. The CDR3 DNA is TGCGCCAGCAGCCAAGATTTACAGGGGGCATGGAATGAGCAGTTCTTC.

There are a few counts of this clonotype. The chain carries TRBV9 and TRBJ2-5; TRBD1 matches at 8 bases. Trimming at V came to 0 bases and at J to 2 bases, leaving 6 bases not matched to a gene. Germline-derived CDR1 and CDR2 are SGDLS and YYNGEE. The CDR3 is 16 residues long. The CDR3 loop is CASSVGTGSSQETQYF. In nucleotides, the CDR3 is TGTGCCAGCAGCGTAGGGACAGGGAGTTCTCAAGAGACCCAGTACTTC.

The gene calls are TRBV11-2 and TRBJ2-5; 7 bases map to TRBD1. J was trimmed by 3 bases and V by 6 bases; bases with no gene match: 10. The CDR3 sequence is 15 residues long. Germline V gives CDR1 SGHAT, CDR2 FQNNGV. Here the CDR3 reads CASRSPGQHKETQYF. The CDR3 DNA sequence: TGTGCCAGCAGATCGCCGGGACAGCATAAAGAGACCCAGTACTTC.